This T cell receptor (beta chain) was observed in a study of blood T cell repertoires in COVID-19. As for the study in general: The cDNA or gDNA used as material had been derived from T cells, B-cell-depleted T cells, or PBMCs.

The CDR3 runs to 14 residues. The V end lost 6 bases, the J end lost 3 bases, and 11 bases lay between the germline ends. Germline CDR1 LNHDA, CDR2 SQIVND (reference sequence). Per the original data handling: By means of reference gene primer amplification, nucleated cell counts were estimated. Assay used: immunoSEQ multiplex PCR; TCRdb lists only in-frame clones, some missing. Clonal size and the V and J genes are those of that table, whereas D and trimming came from the DNA. The data contain 120,000 or so clones, 87% of them seen just once; the ten biggest clones take up roughly 4.9%. The TCR was taken from a human donor in a cohort sampled during active COVID-19. The material sequenced was peripheral blood. This chain connects TRBV19 to TRBJ1-4; the D is unclear. CDR3 coding DNA: TGTGCCAGTAGGAGAGGAAGTGCTAATGAAAAACTGTTTTTT. It translates to CASRRGSANEKLFF.